These 15 T cell receptor beta chains were all obtained from the same sample, sequenced in a study of cytotoxic CD8 clonotypes in ibrutinib-treated CLL. TCRdb's table, derived via immunoSEQ multiplex PCR, lists solely in-frame clones and lacks some. This sample has approximately 340,000 clones, with roughly 70% found just once. The specimen comprised PBMCs, sampled after 36 months of ibrutinib treatment. The source of these receptors is a human donor with chronic lymphocytic leukemia.

V gene TRBV7-9 combines with J gene TRBJ1-1; D unresolved. This CDR3 contains 13 residues. Germline V gives CDR1 SEHNR, CDR2 FQNEAQ (reference sequence). V lost 5 bases, J lost 8 bases, and 15 bases lay in between. The CDR3 DNA reads TGTGCCAGCAGCCTTGGATACACGCCCGAAGCTTTCTTT. As protein: CASSLGYTPEAFF.

The rearrangement links TRBV5-4 to TRBJ2-4, with 12 bases lining up with TRBD2. CDR1 and CDR2 from the germline V gene are SGHNT and YYREEE (reference sequence). CDR3 length equals 15 residues. The V and J ends lost 4 bases and 7 bases, in that order; junction bases with no gene match: 6. For the CDR3, the DNA is TGTGCCAGCAGCCTCCCCGGACTAGCGGGGAACATTCAGTACTTC. It codes for CASSLPGLAGNIQYF.

Comment on this clone: One end of the junction does not line up with germline, which may come from a read error. The gene calls are TRBV4-3 and TRBJ1-1; possibly TRBD1 for D (5 bases). CDR3 length: 13 residues. Germline CDR1 LGHNA, CDR2 YSLEER. DNA of the CDR3: TGCGCCAGCAGCCAAGATCTGGGGCCAGGGCCACTATTT. It is translated as CASSQDLGPGPLF.

This clone showed up just a few times. The rearrangement joins TRBV25-1 to TRBJ1-2, with D possibly matching TRBD1 (6 bases). The CDR3 totals 14 residues. The V and J ends lost 3 bases and 2 bases respectively, with 10 bases between them. Germline V CDR1 and CDR2: MGHDK, SYGVNS. The chain's CDR3 is CASSDQGPNYGYTF. The DNA for the CDR3 is TGTGCCAGCAGTGATCAGGGGCCCAACTATGGCTACACCTTC.

This sequence joins TRBV5-6 and TRBJ1-3; TRBD1 might be the D (5 bases). V gave up 2 bases and J gave up 3 bases, with 12 bases separating them. Germline assignment: CDR1 SGHDT and CDR2 YYEEEE. The CDR3 contains 15 residues. The CDR3 DNA sequence: TGTGCCAGCAGCTTAAGGGGATTTGGTGGAAACACCATATATTTT. Protein sequence: CASSLRGFGGNTIYF.

This clone was seen more than once but under ten times. CDR3 in DNA: TGCAGTCCAAGACCCGTCTACGAGCAGTACTTC. Amino acid sequence: CSPRPVYEQYF. The chain joins TRBV20-1 to TRBJ2-7; D unresolved. V was pared by 8 bases and J by 3 bases, with 11 bases between. The V gene's germline CDR1 is DFQATT and CDR2 SNEGSKA (reference sequence). The CDR3 is 11 residues long.

The rearrangement joins TRBV7-2 to TRBJ2-2, with TRBD2 identical over 10 bases. The V gene's germline CDR1 is SGHTA and CDR2 FQGNSA. V dropped 6 bases and J dropped 3; count of bases not matched to a gene: 7. This CDR3 region has 16 residues. Here the CDR3 DNA reads TGTGCCAGCAGACCTACTAGCGGGGAGTACACCGGGGAGCTGTTTTTT. Translating it yields CASRPTSGEYTGELFF. Using reference TRBV7-2 and TRBJ2-2 for the parts outside the CDR3, the full variable domain is GAGVSQSPSNKVTEKGKDVELRCDPISGHTALYWYRQSLGQGLEFLIYFQGNSAPDKSGLPSDRFSAERTGGSVSTLTIQRTQQEDSAVYLCASRPTSGEYTGELFFGEGSRLTVL.

The sample holds one count of this clone. The rearrangement joins TRBV4-1 to TRBJ1-1; 8 nucleotides line up with TRBD1. Germline-derived CDR1 and CDR2 are MGHRA and YSYEKL. This CDR3 is 14 amino acids long. Losses at the gene ends were 3 bases for V and 9 bases for J; bases not matched to a gene: 9. CDR3 DNA sequence: TGCGCCAGCAGCCAGAAGACAGGGGCCTCCAAAGCTTTCTTT. Translated, it gives CASSQKTGASKAFF.

This rearrangement joins TRBV5-6 to TRBJ2-7; D uncertain. The V and J ends lost 0 bases and 2 bases respectively, with 12 bases between them. The CDR3 covers 15 residues. From germline, CDR1 is SGHDT and CDR2 YYEEEE. The CDR3 coding sequence is TGTGCCAGCAGCTTGGTAGGGTCTAACGCCTACGAGCAGTACTTC. This sequence encodes CASSLVGSNAYEQYF.

The rearrangement uses TRBV29-1 and TRBJ2-7, with 8 bases matching TRBD1. CDR3 length: 14 residues. With 3 bases clipped from V and 3 bases from J, the junction kept 7 bases outside the gene matches. In germline, CDR1 is SQVTM, CDR2 ANQGSEA. CDR3 in amino acids: CSVESDRANYEQYF. Written as DNA, the CDR3 is TGCAGCGTTGAGTCGGACAGGGCCAACTACGAGCAGTACTTC.

The chain combines TRBV7-9 with TRBJ1-4, with 9 positions matching TRBD1. V dropped 8 bases and J dropped 7; count of bases not matched to a gene: 11. This CDR3 has 15 amino acids. The germline V gene has CDR1 SEHNR and CDR2 FQNEAQ (reference sequence). DNA of the CDR3: TGTGCCAGCGGCAAACAGGGGGCGCTTAGTGAAAAACTGTTTTTT. This gives the protein CASGKQGALSEKLFF. Supplemented by reference TRBV7-9 and TRBJ1-4, the full variable domain reads DTGVSQNPRHKITKRGQNVTFRCDPISEHNRLYWYRQTLGQGPEFLTYFQNEAQLEKSRLLSDRFSAERPKGSFSTLEIQRTEQGDSAMYLCASGKQGALSEKLFFGSGTQLSVL.

The chain recombines TRBV29-1 with TRBJ1-1; no reliable D call. Per germline, CDR1 SQVTM and CDR2 ANQGSEA. V was pared by 1 base and J by 4 bases, with 10 bases between. This CDR3 is built from 13 residues. The chain's CDR3 is CSVEGVMGTEAFF. In nucleotides, the CDR3 is TGCAGCGTTGAAGGGGTCATGGGCACTGAAGCTTTCTTT. Supplemented by reference TRBV29-1 and TRBJ1-1, the full variable domain reads SAVISQKPSRDICQRGTSLTIQCQVDSQVTMMFWYRQQPGQSLTLIATANQGSEATYESGFVIDKFPISRPNLTFSTLTVSNMSPEDSSIYLCSVEGVMGTEAFFGQGTRLTVV.

This sequence joins TRBV4-1 and TRBJ1-2; no firm D call. The CDR3 is made up of 15 amino acids. Trimming left V 0 bases short and J 0 bases short, with 8 bases between. Looked up from germline, CDR1 is MGHRA and CDR2 is YSYEKL. CDR3 residues: CASSQDRTTNYGYTF. In DNA, the CDR3 is TGCGCCAGCAGCCAAGACAGGACTACTAACTATGGCTACACCTTC.

The chain uses TRBV28 and TRBJ1-5; D unclear. The CDR3 has 14 residues. Germline CDR1 and CDR2: MDHEN and SYDVKM. Trimming shortened V by 5 bases and J by 5 bases, and 13 bases separated the two germline ends. In nucleotides, the CDR3 is TGTGCCAGCAGTATCGTCGAGGGCCATCAGCCCCAGCATTTT. This sequence encodes CASSIVEGHQPQHF.

The chain links TRBV5-1 to TRBJ2-1; 12 bases fit TRBD1. Germline-derived CDR1 and CDR2 are SGHRS and YFSETQ. The CDR3 is 15 amino acids. Trimming cost V 4 bases and J 4 bases; bases outside gene matches: 3. For the CDR3, the DNA is TGCGCCAGCAGCAGGGACAGGGGGCAGTACAATGAGCAGTTCTTC. Translation: CASSRDRGQYNEQFF.